Each of the 8 T cell receptor beta chains below was sequenced from the same sample in a study of CD8 T cells in ankylosing spondylitis. Study-level results: Among TCR beta sequences, a motif of several highly homologous variants appeared characteristic of ankylosing spondylitis blood.

Each CDR3 protein is one row after TCRdb ran MiXCR on the 5' RACE reads. The sample contains some 800,000 distinct CDR3 sequences, roughly 12% of which appear only once. These receptors have no known antigen. Sequenced: blood, either unsorted or a sorted T cell fraction (not recorded which). These receptors originate from a male donor with ankylosing spondylitis.

In this sample, this clonotype turned up many times. The chain recombines TRBV5-6 with TRBJ2-3; 8 positions agree with TRBD2. CDR3 size: 15 residues. Germline V gene sequence: CDR1 SGHDT, CDR2 YYEEEE. V lost 2 bases and J lost 6; bases outside the gene matches: 8. The chain's CDR3 is CASSFVAGGSDTQYF. The CDR3, as DNA: TGTGCCAGCAGCTTCGTCGCGGGAGGCAGTGATACGCAGTATTTT. Combining the CDR3 with reference TRBV5-6 and TRBJ2-3 gives the whole variable domain DAGVTQSPTHLIKTRGQQVTLRCSPKSGHDTVSWYQQALGQGPQFIFQYYEEEERQRGNFPDRFSGHQFPNYSSELNVNALLLGDSALYLCASSFVAGGSDTQYFGPGTRLTVL.

This chain uses TRBV7-2 with TRBJ2-1; D tentatively reads TRBD1 or TRBD2 (6 bases each). V shed 5 bases and J shed 9 bases, with 17 bases lying between them. This CDR3 comprises 14 residues. Germline assignment: CDR1 SGHTA and CDR2 FQGNSA. Here the CDR3 DNA reads TGTGCCAGCAGCCTGCGTGGGGGGCTTCGTGAGCAGTTCTTC. Translating it yields CASSLRGGLREQFF. Full variable domain (rest looked up from reference TRBV7-2 and TRBJ2-1): GAGVSQSPSNKVTEKGKDVELRCDPISGHTALYWYRQSLGQGLEFLIYFQGNSAPDKSGLPSDRFSAERTGGSVSTLTIQRTQQEDSAVYLCASSLRGGLREQFFGPGTRLTVL.

This rearrangement joins TRBV3-1 to TRBJ2-1; D is ambiguous. V dropped 4 bases and J dropped 12 bases, with 19 bases sitting between them. Looked up from germline, CDR1 is LGHDT and CDR2 is YNNKEL (reference sequence). This CDR3 is built from 14 residues. The CDR3 region is CASSPTLSQALQFF. The CDR3 DNA reads as TGTGCCAGCAGCCCTACCCTATCCCAGGCCCTGCAGTTCTTC.

The gene calls are TRBV6-2 or TRBV6-3 and TRBJ2-2; TRBD1 aligns across 12 bases. This CDR3 comprises 16 residues. Germline V CDR1 and CDR2: MNHEY, SVGEGT. The J segment lost 8 bases and the V segment lost 6 bases, leaving 10 bases of the junction unmatched. The CDR3 nucleotides are TGTGCCAGCAGCCCCTTGGGACAGGGGGCGGCAGGGGAGCTGTTTTTT. This sequence encodes CASSPLGQGAAGELFF.

The V and J genes are TRBV6-5 and TRBJ2-2; D remains unclear. The germline V gene encodes CDR1 MNHEY and CDR2 SVGAGI. The CDR3 is 15 residues long. V lost 2 bases and J 4 bases, leaving 11 bases between the germline ends. This chain's CDR3 is CASSYNIWGTGELFF. For the CDR3, the DNA is TGTGCCAGCAGTTACAACATTTGGGGCACCGGGGAGCTGTTTTTT.

The V gene is TRBV6-5, the J gene TRBJ2-7; a weak D match, TRBD1 (6 bases). Trimming took off 6 bases at V and 5 bases at J, with 11 bases between the two ends. Germline V CDR1 and CDR2: MNHEY, SVGAGI. The length of the CDR3 is 12 residues. CDR3 sequence: CASRSQGNEQYF. CDR3 coding DNA: TGTGCCAGCAGAAGTCAGGGGAACGAGCAGTACTTC.

This clonotype came up a few times. The V gene is TRBV24-1, the J gene TRBJ2-2, with TRBD1 matching over 9 bases. The germline gives CDR1 KGHDR, CDR2 SFDVKD. The CDR3 is 19 amino acids. V trimming: 0 bases; J trimming: 2 bases; junction bases outside the gene matches: 9. CDR3 amino acids: CATSDLRGRGQGNTGELFF. The CDR3 nucleotides are TGTGCCACCAGTGATTTGCGAGGGAGGGGACAGGGTAACACCGGGGAGCTGTTTTTT.

The V gene is TRBV12-3 or TRBV12-4, the J gene TRBJ2-2, with 9 nucleotides matching TRBD2. This CDR3 region has 15 residues. V lost 7 bases and J lost 6; bases outside the gene matches: 9. The CDR3 reads CASNRGLASAGELFF. In DNA, the CDR3 is TGTGCCAGCAACAGGGGACTAGCAAGCGCCGGGGAGCTGTTTTTT.